Listed below are T cell receptor beta chains from one sample, sequenced in a study of cytomegalovirus exposure and HLA in healthy donors. Clones were sequenced by immunoSEQ multiplex PCR, and TCRdb holds only the in-frame ones, with some missing. The sample holds over 85,000 clones, about three quarters seen once. Material for sequencing was PBMCs. Receptors originate from a middle-aged man in good health and CMV-seronegative. The conserved cysteine and the conserved F or W are not part of the CDR3 here.

TRBJ2-3,15,TRBV15,ATSGPGTGGSTDTQY
TRBJ2-2,12,TRBV5-6,ASSFPLNTGELF
TRBJ2-7,12,TRBV7-2,ASSLLPSSYEQY
TRBJ2-6,13,TRBV18,ASSTGISGANVLT
TRBJ2-2,12,TRBV7-2,ASSGTVNTGELF
TRBJ2-7,12,TRBV9,ASSAQTGLYEQY
TRBJ1-2,13,TRBV7-2,ASSLEGTKLRGYT
TRBJ1-6,14,TRBV5-4,ASSLGGRSANSPLH
TRBJ1-2,12,TRBV7-6,ASSLGGQGYGYT
TRBJ2-3,14,TRBV6-5,ASSSTPLRYTDTQY
TRBJ2-3,14,TRBV5-1,ASSSSSGGSTDTQY
TRBJ1-2,13,TRBV6-1,ASSNYLQGDYGYT
TRBJ1-1,11,TRBV2,ASRQGAGTEAF
TRBJ2-1,13,TRBV4-2,ASSQDDAGGHEQF
TRBJ1-1,11,TRBV18,ASAGQANTEAF
TRBJ1-4,13,TRBV13,ASSLQGQGSGKLF
TRBJ1-6,13,TRBV4-1,ASSQDRTGNSPLH
TRBJ2-7,11,TRBV6-5,ASATEKSYEQY
TRBJ1-1,9,TRBV2,ASSGRAEAF
TRBJ2-1,11,TRBV5-1,ASSLSGGSEQF
TRBJ1-5,13,TRBV6-1,ASRRLDRVDQPQH
TRBJ2-5,16,TRBV19,ASSMWGSGTRSGETQY
TRBJ1-5,12,TRBV6-5,ASSHDRTNQPQH
TRBJ2-1,14,TRBV12-5,ASGLVQGGSYNEQF
TRBJ1-4,12,TRBV6-1,ASREDRGNEKLF
TRBJ2-7,12,TRBV5-5,ASSTWDRIYEQY
TRBJ1-6,11,TRBV27,ASSSNKVRPLH